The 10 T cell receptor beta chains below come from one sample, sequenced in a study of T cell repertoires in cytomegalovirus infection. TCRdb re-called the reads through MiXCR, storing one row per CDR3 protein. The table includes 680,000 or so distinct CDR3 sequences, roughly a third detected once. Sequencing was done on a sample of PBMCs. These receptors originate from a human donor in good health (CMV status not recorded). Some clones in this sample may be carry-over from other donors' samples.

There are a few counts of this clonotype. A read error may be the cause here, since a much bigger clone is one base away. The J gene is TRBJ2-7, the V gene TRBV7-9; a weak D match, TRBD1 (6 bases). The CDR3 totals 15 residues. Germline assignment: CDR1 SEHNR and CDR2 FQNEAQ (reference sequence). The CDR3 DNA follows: TGTGCCAGCGGCTTCTCATCAGGGGCTTACTCCGAGCAGTACTTC. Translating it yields CASGFSSGAYSEQYF.

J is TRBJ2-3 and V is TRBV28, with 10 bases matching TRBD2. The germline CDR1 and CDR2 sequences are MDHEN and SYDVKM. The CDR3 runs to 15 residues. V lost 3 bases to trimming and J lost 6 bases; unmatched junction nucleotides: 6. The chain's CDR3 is CASSLSSGRSDTQYF. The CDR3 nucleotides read TGTGCCAGCAGTTTGTCTAGCGGGAGATCGGATACGCAGTATTTT. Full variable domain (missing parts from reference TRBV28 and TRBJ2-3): DVKVTQSSRYLVKRTGEKVFLECVQDMDHENMFWYRQDPGLGLRLIYFSYDVKMKEKGDIPEGYSVSREKKERFSLILESASTNQTSMYLCASSLSSGRSDTQYFGPGTRLTVL.

The CDR3 reads CASSAVQGLSYEQYF. CDR3 DNA sequence: TGCGCCAGCAGTGCGGTGCAGGGCCTCTCCTACGAGCAGTACTTC. This chain connects TRBV10-2 to TRBJ2-7, with D perhaps TRBD1 (5 bases). This CDR3 is built from 15 residues. From germline, CDR1 is WSHSY and CDR2 SAAADI. The germline V and J ends were trimmed by 4 bases and 0 bases, with 13 bases remaining between them.

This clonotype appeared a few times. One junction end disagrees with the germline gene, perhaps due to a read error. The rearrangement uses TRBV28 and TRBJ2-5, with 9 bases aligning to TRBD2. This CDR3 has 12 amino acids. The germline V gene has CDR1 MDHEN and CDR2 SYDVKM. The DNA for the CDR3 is TGTGTCAGCGCGGGAGGGCAAGAGACCCAGTACTTC. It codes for CVSAGGQETQYF.

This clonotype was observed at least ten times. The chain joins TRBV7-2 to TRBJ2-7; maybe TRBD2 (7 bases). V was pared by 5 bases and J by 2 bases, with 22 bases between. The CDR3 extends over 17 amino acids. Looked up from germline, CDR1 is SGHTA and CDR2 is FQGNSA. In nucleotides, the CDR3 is TGTGCCAGCAGCGGGGGCCCCGGGAGGTTAAGCGCCTACGAGCAGTACTTC. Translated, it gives CASSGGPGRLSAYEQYF.

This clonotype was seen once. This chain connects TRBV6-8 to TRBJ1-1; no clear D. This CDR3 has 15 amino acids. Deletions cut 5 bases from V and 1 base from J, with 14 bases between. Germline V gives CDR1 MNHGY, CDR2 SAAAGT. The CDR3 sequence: CASSLFRLENTEAFF. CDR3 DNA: TGTGCCAGCAGTCTTTTCCGCTTAGAGAACACTGAAGCTTTCTTT.

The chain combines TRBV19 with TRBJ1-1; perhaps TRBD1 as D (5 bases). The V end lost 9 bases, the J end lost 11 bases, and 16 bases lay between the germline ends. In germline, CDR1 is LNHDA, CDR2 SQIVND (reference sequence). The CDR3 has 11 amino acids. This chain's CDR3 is CASRDPSRAFF. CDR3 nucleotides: TGTGCCAGCCGGGACCCTAGTCGGGCTTTCTTT.

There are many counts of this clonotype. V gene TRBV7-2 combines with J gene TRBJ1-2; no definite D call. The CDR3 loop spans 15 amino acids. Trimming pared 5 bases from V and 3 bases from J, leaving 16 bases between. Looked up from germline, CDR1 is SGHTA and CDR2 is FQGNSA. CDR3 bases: TGTGCCAGCAGCCCTTCGCCGGCCAGGTACTATGGCTACACCTTC. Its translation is CASSPSPARYYGYTF.

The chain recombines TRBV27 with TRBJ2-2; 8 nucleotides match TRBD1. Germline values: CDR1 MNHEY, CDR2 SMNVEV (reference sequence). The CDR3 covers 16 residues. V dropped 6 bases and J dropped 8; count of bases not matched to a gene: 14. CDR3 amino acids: CASSLSDRVGRGELFF. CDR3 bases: TGTGCCAGCAGCCTGTCGGACAGGGTGGGTCGAGGGGAGCTGTTTTTT.

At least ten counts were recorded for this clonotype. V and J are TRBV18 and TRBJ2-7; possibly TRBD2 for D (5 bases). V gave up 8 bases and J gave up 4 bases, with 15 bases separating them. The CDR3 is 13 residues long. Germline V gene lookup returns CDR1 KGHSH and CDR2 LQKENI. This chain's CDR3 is CASSPPSGYEQYF. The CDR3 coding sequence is TGTGCCAGCAGCCCGCCCTCGGGGTACGAGCAGTACTTC.